The 27 T cell receptor beta chains below come from one sample, sequenced in a study of identical twins. TCRdb recomputed calls from the 5' RACE reads with MiXCR, one row per CDR3 protein. The sample has 700,000 or so distinct CDR3 sequences, over 8.5% seen once; the top ten hold approximately 0.94%. The same specimen was also included in a second study, on yellow fever vaccine responses in identical twins.

Sequencing was carried out using PBMCs. All receptors derive from a woman aged 18-29 years in good health.

This clonotype was detected a few times. The V call is TRBV4-3, the J call TRBJ2-4; 9 bases fit TRBD2. The CDR3 is made up of 18 amino acids. CDR1 is LGHNA and CDR2 is YSLEER in the germline V gene. V was pared by 0 bases and J by 8 bases, with 14 bases of the junction left unmatched. The CDR3 loop reads CASSQELAGGLKKYIQYF. The CDR3 nucleotides are TGCGCCAGCAGCCAAGAGTTGGCGGGAGGGTTGAAGAAATACATTCAGTACTTC.

This chain uses TRBV6-2 or TRBV6-3 with TRBJ2-7; a weak D match, TRBD1 (6 bases). Trimming stripped 9 bases from V and 2 bases from J, with 23 bases between. The CDR3 contains 16 residues. Germline assignment: CDR1 MNHEY and CDR2 SVGEGT. The CDR3 is CARKSPDRTRAYEQYF. CDR3 DNA sequence: TGTGCCAGAAAGTCGCCTGACAGGACACGGGCCTACGAGCAGTACTTC.

This clonotype occurred a few times. The chain combines TRBV12-5 with TRBJ2-1; D perhaps matches TRBD2 (6 bases). Germline CDR1 is LGHNT and CDR2 is FRNRAP. Trimming stripped 4 bases from V and 3 bases from J, with 16 bases between. The CDR3 is 16 amino acids. DNA of the CDR3: TGTGCTAGTGGTTCTCAGACGGGACTTTACTACAATGAGCAGTTCTTC. Protein product: CASGSQTGLYYNEQFF.

The sample holds a few counts of this clonotype. The rearrangement links TRBV20-1 to TRBJ2-7; 7 bases are shared with TRBD2. J gave up 3 bases and V 5 bases, and 7 bases lay outside the gene matches. The CDR3 totals 13 residues. Per germline, CDR1 DFQATT and CDR2 SNEGSKA (reference sequence). CDR3 in amino acids: CSAPASGVYEQYF. The CDR3 DNA sequence: TGCAGTGCTCCGGCTAGCGGAGTCTACGAGCAGTACTTC.

The V call is TRBV7-9, the J call TRBJ1-6; D might be TRBD1 (5 bases). V shed 5 bases and J shed 10 bases, with 12 bases lying between them. Per germline, CDR1 SEHNR and CDR2 FQNEAQ (reference sequence). The CDR3 runs 13 residues. In DNA form, the CDR3 reads TGTGCCAGCAGCGCGGCGACAGACTCACCCCTCCACTTT. Protein sequence: CASSAATDSPLHF.

Concerning this clonotype itself: A much larger clonotype is one base distant, so this may be a read error. The chain joins TRBV6-2 or TRBV6-3 to TRBJ2-1, with 9 bases identical to TRBD2. Germline V gene sequence: CDR1 MNHEY, CDR2 SVGEGT. CDR3 length: 14 amino acids. CDR3 loop: CTSNGGRAIGEQFF. CDR3 nucleotides: TGTACCAGCAACGGCGGGAGGGCCATAGGTGAGCAGTTCTTC.

In this sample, this clonotype turned up many times. J is TRBJ2-7 and V is TRBV29-1, with D unresolved. The CDR3 is 13 amino acids. Germline CDR1 and CDR2: SQVTM and ANQGSEA. V was clipped by 0 bases and J by 3 bases, with 9 bases between them. This chain's CDR3 is CSVEDRADYEQYF. CDR3 DNA: TGCAGCGTTGAAGATCGGGCAGACTACGAGCAGTACTTC.

This chain links TRBV5-1 with TRBJ2-1; TRBD1 or TRBD2 may be the D gene (5 bases each). Per the germline V gene, CDR1 is SGHRS and CDR2 is YFSETQ. CDR3 length equals 14 residues. V lost 0 bases, J lost 9 bases, and 13 bases lay in between. This chain's CDR3 is CASSLAGPVLEQFF. CDR3 nucleotide sequence: TGCGCCAGCAGCTTGGCGGGGCCAGTGCTTGAGCAGTTCTTC.

The V call is TRBV7-9, the J call TRBJ2-7; TRBD1 agrees at 7 bases. Trimming cost V 3 bases and J 2 bases; bases outside gene matches: 13. The CDR3 totals 17 residues. The germline CDR1 and CDR2 sequences are SEHNR and FQNEAQ (reference sequence). In nucleotides, the CDR3 is TGTGCCAGCAGCTTCCAGTCGAGCCGGGACAGAACCTACGAGCAGTACTTC. Translating it yields CASSFQSSRDRTYEQYF.

This clonotype was counted only a few times. This chain connects TRBV28 to TRBJ1-2, with TRBD1 as a possible D gene (6 bases). Germline V gives CDR1 MDHEN, CDR2 SYDVKM. The V gene lost 7 bases and the J gene lost 3 bases, with 15 bases spanning the gap. This CDR3 spans 14 amino acids. CDR3: CASNRRGPYYGYTF. CDR3 coding DNA: TGTGCCAGCAACCGCAGGGGACCTTACTATGGCTACACCTTC.

This clonotype was seen a handful of times. The chain combines TRBV5-6 with TRBJ2-3; no reliable D call. The V end lost 4 bases, the J end lost 4 bases, and 16 bases lay between the germline ends. CDR1 and CDR2 from the germline V gene are SGHDT and YYEEEE. The length of the CDR3 is 15 residues. CDR3 coding DNA: TGTGCCAGCAGCCAACTTGGCCCTGGGGCAGATACGCAGTATTTT. Translation: CASSQLGPGADTQYF.

This chain links TRBV5-1 with TRBJ1-6; D gene ambiguous. The CDR3 contains 15 residues. Trimming took off 1 base at V and 5 bases at J, with 10 bases between the two ends. Germline V gives CDR1 SGHRS, CDR2 YFSETQ. As DNA, the CDR3 is TGCGCCAGCAGCTTGCCAGGATCAAATAATTCACCCCTCCACTTT. This codes for CASSLPGSNNSPLHF.

In this sample, this clonotype turned up a few times. The V and J genes are TRBV10-3 and TRBJ1-2, with D perhaps TRBD1 (6 bases). The CDR3 spans 14 residues. The V gene lost 3 bases and the J gene lost 4 bases, with 12 bases spanning the gap. The germline gives CDR1 ENHRY, CDR2 SYGVKD. Here the CDR3 reads CAISEQGGGYGYTF. For the CDR3, the DNA is TGTGCCATCAGTGAACAGGGAGGGGGCTATGGCTACACCTTC.

This clonotype was detected ten times or more. CDR3 sequence (DNA): TGTGCCAGCAGCTTTCGGAGGGCCGGTGGAGATACGCAGTATTTT. Translated, it gives CASSFRRAGGDTQYF. The chain employs TRBV7-2 and TRBJ2-3, with a tentative D call TRBD2 (6 bases). The CDR3 extends over 15 amino acids. Germline V CDR1 and CDR2: SGHTA, FQGNSA. V was clipped by 3 bases and J by 5 bases, with 15 bases between them.

This clonotype has just a few counts. The gene calls are TRBV14 and TRBJ2-1; 11 bases fit TRBD2. The CDR3 totals 21 residues. Germline V gene data show CDR1 as SGHDN and CDR2 as FVKESK. The V and J ends lost 0 bases and 4 bases, in that order; junction bases with no gene match: 17. The CDR3: CASSQDGVMGLAGGNYNEQFF. In DNA, the CDR3 is TGTGCCAGCAGCCAAGATGGAGTGATGGGGCTAGCGGGAGGAAATTACAATGAGCAGTTCTTC.

The chain joins TRBV6-1 to TRBJ2-5, with D maybe TRBD1 (6 bases). The V and J ends lost 6 bases and 5 bases respectively, with 25 bases between them. CDR3 size: 17 residues. The germline CDR1 and CDR2 sequences are MNHNS and SASEGT. CDR3 DNA sequence: TGTGCCAGCAGCTCAATGCCCACAGGGAACCCCCGGGAGACCCAGTACTTC. It yields the protein CASSSMPTGNPRETQYF.

The chain recombines TRBV30 with TRBJ1-2; 10 positions match TRBD1. The ends lost 4 bases at V and 3 bases at J; junction bases unmatched: 5. This CDR3 contains 14 residues. Per germline, CDR1 GTSNPN and CDR2 SVGIG (reference sequence). The CDR3 protein is CAWIRTGGDYGYTF. The CDR3 nucleotides read TGTGCCTGGATTCGGACAGGGGGAGACTATGGCTACACCTTC.

The chain is built from TRBV4-2 and TRBJ2-2; D might be TRBD2 (6 bases). Trimming cost V 5 bases and J 2 bases, with 15 bases left between them. The CDR3 runs to 16 residues. Germline CDR1 LGHNA, CDR2 YNFKEQ. The CDR3 protein is CASSGLLATNTGELFF. In nucleotides, the CDR3 is TGTGCCAGCAGCGGTCTCCTAGCGACTAACACCGGGGAGCTGTTTTTT.

This clonotype was picked up a small number of times. V usage is TRBV5-6 and J usage is TRBJ2-6; D might be TRBD1 (6 bases). The CDR3 runs 18 residues. V was cut by 4 bases and J by 0 bases, with 17 bases left in between. Germline V gene sequence: CDR1 SGHDT, CDR2 YYEEEE. The CDR3 loop is CASSVNRVGISGANVLTF. CDR3 sequence (DNA): TGTGCCAGCAGCGTAAACAGGGTCGGGATCTCTGGGGCCAACGTCCTGACTTTC.

This clonotype was found a few times. The J gene is TRBJ2-7, the V gene TRBV20-1; 13 nucleotides align to TRBD2. Unmatched junction bases numbered 6, after V lost 2 bases and J lost 5 bases. The V gene's germline CDR1 is DFQATT and CDR2 SNEGSKA (reference sequence). The CDR3 has 15 residues. In nucleotides, the CDR3 is TGCAGTGCTAGAAGGGGACTAGCGGGAAGCGACGAGCAGTACTTC. This codes for CSARRGLAGSDEQYF.

This clonotype was recorded a few times. The V call is TRBV20-1, the J call TRBJ2-7, with 11 bases matching TRBD1. This CDR3 has 13 residues. Germline CDR1 and CDR2: DFQATT and SNEGSKA (reference sequence). V dropped 7 bases and J dropped 4; count of bases not matched to a gene: 6. CDR3 protein: CSVRDRGLYEQYF. CDR3 nucleotides: TGCAGTGTCCGGGACAGGGGGTTATACGAGCAGTACTTC.

This chain links TRBV12-3 or TRBV12-4 with TRBJ2-7; TRBD2 agrees at 7 bases. With V trimmed by 6 bases and J by 3 bases, 8 bases remained unmatched. The CDR3 runs to 14 residues. CDR3 nucleotide sequence: TGTGCCAGCAGGACGGGACTACAAAGCTACGAGCAGTACTTC. This sequence encodes CASRTGLQSYEQYF.

The sample holds many counts of this clonotype. Here the CDR3 DNA reads TGTGCCAGCAGTGGGGGACCACTGGGGGAGCAGTACTTC. Its translation is CASSGGPLGEQYF. V is TRBV12-3 or TRBV12-4 and J is TRBJ2-7, with D perhaps matching TRBD1 or TRBD2 (5 bases each). The CDR3 is 13 amino acids. The V gene lost 5 bases and the J gene lost 7 bases, with 15 bases spanning the gap.

The V call is TRBV6-2 or TRBV6-3, the J call TRBJ2-7; 12 bases map to TRBD2. The germline gives CDR1 MNHEY, CDR2 SVGEGT. This CDR3 spans 15 amino acids. V trimming: 5 bases; J trimming: 4 bases; junction bases outside the gene matches: 6. Here the CDR3 DNA reads TGTGCCAGCAGTCGTTCGGGACTAGCGGGTTACGAGCAGTACTTC. It is translated as CASSRSGLAGYEQYF.

This clonotype came up many times. This sequence joins TRBV29-1 and TRBJ2-3; 9 bases align to TRBD2. V dropped 6 bases and J dropped 3; count of bases not matched to a gene: 10. Germline V lookup: CDR1 SQVTM, CDR2 ANQGSEA. The CDR3 totals 15 residues. For the CDR3, the DNA is TGCAGCGTCGTTGGAGCTAGCGGGAAGACAGATACGCAGTATTTT. Amino acid sequence: CSVVGASGKTDTQYF.

This clonotype was counted many times. The genes are TRBV28 and TRBJ2-3, with D hard to call. The germline V gene has CDR1 MDHEN and CDR2 SYDVKM. The CDR3 covers 12 residues. V was cut by 6 bases and J by 0 bases, with 4 bases left in between. The CDR3 region is CASRFSTDTQYF. The CDR3 region has the DNA TGTGCCAGCAGGTTTAGCACAGATACGCAGTATTTT.

This clonotype was seen a handful of times. This CDR3 reads CASSPHEGGRNEQFF. The DNA of the CDR3 is TGTGCCAGCAGCCCCCACGAGGGGGGGCGCAATGAGCAGTTCTTC. V usage is TRBV7-2 and J usage is TRBJ2-1, with D possibly being TRBD2 (7 bases). Germline CDR1 SGHTA, CDR2 FQGNSA. This CDR3 comprises 15 residues. The V end was cut by 5 bases, the J end by 6 bases, with 17 bases between.